This T cell receptor (beta chain) was captured by sequencing in a study of blood T cell repertoires in COVID-19. Looking at the study overall: Specimens from acute and convalescent COVID-19 originated in the United States, Italy and Spain. The analysed material was cDNA or gDNA that came from T cells, B-cell-depleted T cells, or PBMCs.

Source study methods: From reference gene primer amplification, estimates of nucleated cell counts were derived. Libraries were prepared by immunoSEQ multiplex PCR; TCRdb keeps only in-frame clonotypes and omits some of them. That table supplies the V and J calls and clone size; D and trimming were determined from the DNA. The table lists about 140,000 clones, around 81% of them singletons. The V gene lost 0 bases and the J gene lost 8 bases, with 10 bases spanning the gap. The germline gives CDR1 LGHNA, CDR2 YSLEER. The CDR3 contains 14 residues. Material: peripheral blood. This TCR was recovered from a woman aged 60 to 75 with acute or convalescent COVID-19. The V and J genes are TRBV4-3 and TRBJ2-2; D is perhaps TRBD1 (5 bases). CDR3 loop: CASSQDPGFGELFF. CDR3 DNA: TGCGCCAGCAGCCAAGACCCAGGGTTTGGGGAGCTGTTTTTT.